This T cell receptor beta chain was recovered during a study of T cell repertoires in cytomegalovirus infection. On the study more broadly: Selection of CMV epitopes for the study included recently identified HLA-C-restricted and well-studied HLA-B-restricted ones. Matching HLA type and CMV infection were both indicated by public TCR beta signatures.

Regarding the study as a whole: HLA-C-restricted CMV clonotypes gave the most frequent clonotype in two of eight donors. Cumulative frequency (of public TCR beta family members) identified carriers of CMV plus the relevant HLA.

There are many counts of this clonotype. Its antigen is not known. TCRdb processed the reads anew with MiXCR; each CDR3 protein has one entry. The table lists some 270,000 distinct CDR3 sequences, approximately 22% of them singletons. The sequencing used cultured PBMCs, collected from culture after CMV antigen stimulation. This sequence originates from a human donor in good health (CMV status not recorded). Some clones in this sample may be carry-over from other donors' samples.

The CDR3 here is CASSGYRETQYF. The CDR3 DNA sequence: TGTGCCAGCAGTGGTTACAGGGAGACCCAGTACTTC. The rearrangement joins TRBV6-1 to TRBJ2-5; a weak D match, TRBD1 (5 bases). Per the germline V gene, CDR1 is MNHNS and CDR2 is SASEGT. Trimming removed 4 bases at V and 5 bases at J, with 8 bases between. The CDR3 has 12 amino acids.